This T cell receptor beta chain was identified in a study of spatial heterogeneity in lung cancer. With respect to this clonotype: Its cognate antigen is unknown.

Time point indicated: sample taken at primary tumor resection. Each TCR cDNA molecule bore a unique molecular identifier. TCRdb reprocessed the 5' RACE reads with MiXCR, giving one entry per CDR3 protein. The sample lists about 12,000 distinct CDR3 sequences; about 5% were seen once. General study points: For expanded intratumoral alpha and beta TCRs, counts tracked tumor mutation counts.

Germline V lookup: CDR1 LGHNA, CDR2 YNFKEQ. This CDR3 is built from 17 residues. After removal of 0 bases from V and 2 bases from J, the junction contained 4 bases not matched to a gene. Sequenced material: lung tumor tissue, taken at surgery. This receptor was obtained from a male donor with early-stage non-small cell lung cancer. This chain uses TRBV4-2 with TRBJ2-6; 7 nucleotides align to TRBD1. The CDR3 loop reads CASSQDHRGAGANVLTF. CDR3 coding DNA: TGTGCCAGCAGCCAAGATCACAGGGGTGCTGGGGCCAACGTCCTGACTTTC.